A single sample is the source of the 29 T cell receptor beta chains below, sequenced in a study of blood T cell repertoires in COVID-19. Profiled with immunoSEQ multiplex PCR; TCRdb holds only in-frame clones, not every one. The sample has more than 200,000 clones, about 80% seen once; the top ten hold under 5%. The sequencing input was peripheral blood. These receptors all stem from a middle-aged man with active or convalescent COVID-19.

The chain joins TRBV4-2 to TRBJ2-2; no definite D call. Trimming took 0 bases from V and 1 from J, leaving 6 bases between them. CDR1 and CDR2 (germline): LGHNA, YNFKEQ. The CDR3 consists of 15 residues. DNA for the CDR3: TGTGCCAGCAGCCAAGAGGCACGGAACACCGGGGAGCTGTTTTTT. Amino acid sequence: CASSQEARNTGELFF.

The rearrangement joins TRBV7-9 to TRBJ2-5; unclear D gene. Germline-derived CDR1 and CDR2 are SEHNR and FQNEAQ (reference sequence). The CDR3 sequence is 13 residues long. Trimming pared 5 bases from V and 1 base from J, leaving 8 bases between. The CDR3 reads CASSRDIQETQYF. The CDR3 DNA is TGTGCCAGCAGCCGCGACATCCAAGAGACCCAGTACTTC.

The chain joins TRBV30 to TRBJ1-3, with 7 bases that match TRBD1. The CDR3 sequence is 15 residues long. From germline, CDR1 is GTSNPN and CDR2 SVGIG (reference sequence). V shed 0 bases and J 3 bases; nucleotides not matched to a gene: 5. The CDR3 DNA is TGTGCCTGGAGTGTACAGGGGACGGGTGGAAACACCATATATTTT. Residues: CAWSVQGTGGNTIYF. Full variable domain (rest looked up from reference TRBV30 and TRBJ1-3): SQTIHQWPATLVQPVGSPLSLECTVEGTSNPNLYWYRQAAGRGLQLLFYSVGIGQISSEVPQNLSASRPQDRQFILSSKKLLLSDSGFYLCAWSVQGTGGNTIYFGEGSWLTVV.

The chain recombines TRBV2 with TRBJ1-1, with 11 positions matching TRBD1. Germline CDR1 SNHLY, CDR2 FYNNEI. The J segment lost 7 bases and the V segment lost 4 bases, leaving 8 bases of the junction unmatched. The CDR3 is made up of 15 amino acids. The CDR3 sequence is CASSGYGQGAGEAFF. CDR3 bases: TGTGCCAGCAGTGGGTATGGACAGGGGGCTGGTGAAGCTTTCTTT. The full variable domain, its missing parts supplied by reference TRBV2 and TRBJ1-1, is EPEVTQTPSHQVTQMGQEVILRCVPISNHLYFYWYRQILGQKVEFLVSFYNNEISEKSEIFDDQFSVERPDGSNFTLKIRSTKLEDSAMYFCASSGYGQGAGEAFFGQGTRLTVV.

V is TRBV19 and J is TRBJ1-5, with 8 bases matching TRBD1. Germline V CDR1 and CDR2: LNHDA, SQIVND (reference sequence). V lost 4 bases to trimming and J lost 5 bases; unmatched junction nucleotides: 4. CDR3 length: 14 residues. CDR3 sequence reads: CASSKQGDHQPQHF. In nucleotides, the CDR3 is TGTGCCAGTAGTAAACAGGGGGATCATCAGCCCCAGCATTTT.

V and J are TRBV18 and TRBJ1-1; TRBD1 matches at 7 bases. This CDR3 is built from 15 residues. V gave up 3 bases and J gave up 1 base; unmatched junction bases: 5. Germline V gene lookup returns CDR1 KGHSH and CDR2 LQKENI. The CDR3 nucleotides are TGTGCCAGCTCACCCGGGACAGCGGAGAACACTGAAGCTTTCTTT. Its protein is CASSPGTAENTEAFF.

This clone was detected once. The rearrangement joins TRBV18 to TRBJ2-7; 9 positions agree with TRBD1. The CDR3 totals 14 residues. V shed 2 bases, J shed 6 bases, and the junction held 5 bases outside the gene matches. Germline-derived CDR1 and CDR2 are KGHSH and LQKENI. CDR3 in amino acids: CASSPSRTGAEQYF. CDR3 bases: TGTGCCAGCTCACCAAGCCGGACAGGGGCCGAGCAGTACTTC.

This sequence joins TRBV30 and TRBJ2-1, with TRBD2 matching over 9 bases. Losses at the gene ends were 5 bases for V and 6 bases for J; bases not matched to a gene: 14. The germline V gene encodes CDR1 GTSNPN and CDR2 SVGIG (reference sequence). CDR3 length: 16 residues. The CDR3 DNA follows: TGTGCCTGGCATGATAGCGGGGGTAATATAGGCAATGAGCAGTTCTTC. It is translated as CAWHDSGGNIGNEQFF.

The chain combines TRBV5-6 with TRBJ2-1; D not certain. In germline, CDR1 is SGHDT, CDR2 YYEEEE. Trimming cost V 2 bases and J 8 bases, with 2 bases left between them. The CDR3 has 10 residues. CDR3 loop: CASSFDEQFF. The DNA for the CDR3 is TGTGCCAGCAGCTTCGATGAGCAGTTCTTC. Looking up the rest from reference TRBV5-6 and TRBJ2-1 gives the full variable domain: DAGVTQSPTHLIKTRGQQVTLRCSPKSGHDTVSWYQQALGQGPQFIFQYYEEEERQRGNFPDRFSGHQFPNYSSELNVNALLLGDSALYLCASSFDEQFFGPGTRLTVL.

Concerning this clone: A much larger clone sits a single nucleotide away, making a read error possible. The chain has TRBV2 and TRBJ1-1; maybe TRBD1 (5 bases). The V end was cut by 6 bases, the J end by 0 bases, with 11 bases between. Per the germline V gene, CDR1 is SNHLY and CDR2 is FYNNEI. This CDR3 is 14 amino acids long. CDR3 DNA sequence: TGTGCCAGCAGAAAACAGGATATGAACACTGAAGCTTTCTTT. It is translated as CASRKQDMNTEAFF.

The rearrangement links TRBV2 to TRBJ1-6, with D unclear. V lost 2 bases and J lost 14, with 10 bases in between. Germline V gives CDR1 SNHLY, CDR2 FYNNEI. This CDR3 spans 12 amino acids. The CDR3 sequence is CASSEKRSTLHF. The CDR3, as DNA: TGTGCCAGCAGTGAAAAGAGAAGCACCCTCCACTTT.

V gene TRBV7-8 combines with J gene TRBJ1-2, with D possibly matching TRBD1 (6 bases). The length of the CDR3 is 18 residues. Germline CDR1 SGHVS, CDR2 FQNEAQ. V lost 5 bases to trimming and J lost 2 bases, with 24 bases between them. The CDR3 here is CASSLRPAGQPSNYGYTF. The CDR3 nucleotides read TGTGCCAGCAGCCTTCGCCCGGCTGGACAGCCATCGAACTATGGCTACACCTTC.

V is TRBV30 and J is TRBJ2-7; tentative D call: TRBD1 (5 bases). The V end lost 1 base, the J end lost 4 bases, and 17 bases lay between the germline ends. The CDR3 runs to 15 residues. Germline V gene sequence: CDR1 GTSNPN, CDR2 SVGIG (reference sequence). The CDR3 nucleotides read TGTGCCTGGAGTGGGGAACGGACACTTGAGTACGAGCAGTACTTC. Its translation: CAWSGERTLEYEQYF.

The CDR3 loop reads CATSDTGELFF. Written as DNA, the CDR3 is TGTGCCACCTCTGACACCGGGGAGCTGTTTTTT. The chain joins TRBV15 to TRBJ2-2; D is uncertain. The CDR3 extends over 11 amino acids. V was clipped by 8 bases and J by 3 bases, with 4 bases between them. The germline CDR1 and CDR2 sequences are LNHNV and YYDKDF (reference sequence).

This chain uses TRBV20-1 with TRBJ2-5, with 7 bases aligning to TRBD2. The CDR3 sequence is 15 residues long. CDR1 is DFQATT and CDR2 is SNEGSKA in the germline V gene (reference sequence). J was trimmed by 4 bases and V by 3 bases; bases with no gene match: 11. This chain's CDR3 is CSASVSGASRETQYF. CDR3 nucleotide sequence: TGCAGTGCTAGTGTCAGCGGGGCGAGTCGAGAGACCCAGTACTTC.

The rearrangement uses TRBV5-1 and TRBJ1-1; TRBD1 is a possible D gene (5 bases). Per germline, CDR1 SGHRS and CDR2 YFSETQ. The CDR3 totals 13 residues. V lost 4 bases, J lost 5 bases, and 12 bases lay in between. The CDR3 region is CASSPVGDTEAFF. As DNA, the CDR3 is TGCGCCAGCAGCCCAGTAGGGGATACTGAAGCTTTCTTT. The complete variable domain, with remaining parts taken from reference TRBV5-1 and TRBJ1-1, reads KAGVTQTPRYLIKTRGQQVTLSCSPISGHRSVSWYQQTPGQGLQFLFEYFSETQRNKGNFPGRFSGRQFSNSRSEMNVSTLELGDSALYLCASSPVGDTEAFFGQGTRLTVV.

This chain joins TRBV2 and TRBJ1-2, with D possibly being TRBD1 (6 bases). The germline gives CDR1 SNHLY, CDR2 FYNNEI. Trimming took off 7 bases at V and 2 bases at J, with 14 bases between the two ends. The CDR3 consists of 14 residues. The CDR3 DNA reads as TGTGCCAGCACTTGGACAGACTTAAACTATGGCTACACCTTC. Translation gives CASTWTDLNYGYTF. Filled out from reference TRBV2 and TRBJ1-2, the complete variable domain reads EPEVTQTPSHQVTQMGQEVILRCVPISNHLYFYWYRQILGQKVEFLVSFYNNEISEKSEIFDDQFSVERPDGSNFTLKIRSTKLEDSAMYFCASTWTDLNYGYTFGSGTRLTVV.

The chain carries TRBV2 and TRBJ1-2, with unresolved D. This CDR3 spans 13 amino acids. Germline loops: CDR1 SNHLY, CDR2 FYNNEI. V lost 4 bases, J lost 2 bases, and 8 bases lay in between. CDR3 nucleotide sequence: TGTGCCAGCAGTGTTCTCCCGAACTATGGCTACACCTTC. The encoded protein is CASSVLPNYGYTF.

This clone was seen just once. The chain employs TRBV30 and TRBJ1-5, with D perhaps TRBD1 (5 bases). The CDR3 length is 18 residues. Germline CDR1 reads GTSNPN; CDR2 reads SVGIG (reference sequence). V was cut by 1 base and J by 1 base, with 20 bases left in between. CDR3 protein: CAWSGGQGIPGSNQPQHF. The CDR3 nucleotides are TGTGCCTGGAGTGGAGGACAAGGTATACCAGGGAGCAATCAGCCCCAGCATTTT.

This clone was seen a handful of times. This rearrangement joins TRBV30 to TRBJ1-2; 7 positions match TRBD1. CDR1 and CDR2 from the germline V gene are GTSNPN and SVGIG (reference sequence). Germline trimming cut 5 bases from V and 7 bases from J; bases unmatched to any gene: 16. The CDR3 loop spans 15 amino acids. Here the CDR3 DNA reads TGTGCCTGGGTCGGCCAGGACAGGAGTTGGTCTGGCTACACCTTC. It codes for CAWVGQDRSWSGYTF.

V usage is TRBV7-3 and J usage is TRBJ2-7; D ambiguous. The CDR3 loop spans 13 amino acids. Trimming pared 2 bases from V and 2 bases from J, leaving 7 bases between. Germline V CDR1 and CDR2: SGHTA, FQGTGA. The CDR3 is CASSLGRTYEQYF. Written as DNA, the CDR3 is TGTGCCAGCAGCTTAGGCAGGACCTACGAGCAGTACTTC.

This clone has more than one count but fewer than ten. The V call is TRBV6-5, the J call TRBJ1-3; 12 bases align to TRBD1. V dropped 5 bases and J dropped 9; count of bases not matched to a gene: 5. CDR3 length equals 14 residues. The germline CDR1 and CDR2 sequences are MNHEY and SVGAGI. This CDR3 is CASSPGTGGTTIYF. The CDR3 DNA is TGTGCCAGCAGTCCCGGGACAGGGGGCACCACCATATATTTT.

The genes are TRBV18 and TRBJ2-7, with D possibly being TRBD2 (5 bases). This CDR3 is 11 amino acids long. Trimming cost V 11 bases and J 4 bases, with 12 bases left between them. Germline assignment: CDR1 KGHSH and CDR2 LQKENI. The DNA for the CDR3 is TGTGCCCGGAACGGGAATTACGAGCAGTACTTC. Translation: CARNGNYEQYF.

V usage is TRBV10-3 and J usage is TRBJ1-4; D possibly corresponds to TRBD1 (6 bases). This CDR3 has 14 amino acids. V lost 2 bases, J lost 5 bases, and 9 bases lay in between. Per germline, CDR1 ENHRY and CDR2 SYGVKD. Written as DNA, the CDR3 is TGTGCCATCAGTGAGGGGACAAGGAATGAAAAACTGTTTTTT. Translated, it gives CAISEGTRNEKLFF.

The J gene is TRBJ1-3, the V gene TRBV19; D is ambiguous. V lost 7 bases, J lost 0 bases, and 10 bases lay in between. Germline V gene data show CDR1 as LNHDA and CDR2 as SQIVND (reference sequence). This CDR3 contains 14 residues. CDR3 loop: CASKPGSSGNTIYF. The CDR3 region has the DNA TGTGCCAGTAAGCCGGGGAGCTCTGGAAACACCATATATTTT.

The gene calls are TRBV7-9 and TRBJ2-1; 9 bases match TRBD1. Per the germline V gene, CDR1 is SEHNR and CDR2 is FQNEAQ (reference sequence). V was clipped by 3 bases and J by 6 bases; unmatched bases: 12. This CDR3 has 17 residues. The CDR3 DNA sequence: TGTGCCAGCAGCTTCCTTTTCGGGACAGGGCCGGTCAATGAGCAGTTCTTC. Encoded protein: CASSFLFGTGPVNEQFF.

A few counts support this clone. Other nucleotide sequences from this sample produce the same CDR3. This chain uses TRBV5-1 with TRBJ1-1; unclear D gene. Germline CDR1 is SGHRS and CDR2 is YFSETQ. This CDR3 region has 14 residues. The V end was cut by 0 bases, the J end by 1 base, with 7 bases between. For the CDR3, the DNA is TGCGCCAGCAGCTTGGAGACGGGGAACACTGAAGCTTTCTTT. It encodes CASSLETGNTEAFF.

The chain employs TRBV5-1 and TRBJ2-3, with 9 bases aligning to TRBD2. This CDR3 comprises 14 residues. Trimming cost V 4 bases and J 6 bases; bases outside gene matches: 6. The germline V gene encodes CDR1 SGHRS and CDR2 YFSETQ. Here the CDR3 reads CASSLGGGGDTQYF. As DNA, the CDR3 is TGCGCCAGCAGCCTTGGCGGGGGGGGTGATACGCAGTATTTT. The entire variable domain, with the rest obtained from reference TRBV5-1 and TRBJ2-3, is as follows: KAGVTQTPRYLIKTRGQQVTLSCSPISGHRSVSWYQQTPGQGLQFLFEYFSETQRNKGNFPGRFSGRQFSNSRSEMNVSTLELGDSALYLCASSLGGGGDTQYFGPGTRLTVL.

This sequence joins TRBV11-2 and TRBJ1-4, with 8 bases fitting TRBD1. The V and J ends lost 1 base and 5 bases, in that order; junction bases with no gene match: 3. Germline lookup yields CDR1 SGHAT and CDR2 FQNNGV. The CDR3 loop spans 15 amino acids. CDR3 sequence: CASSLGDRGNEKLFF. In DNA form, the CDR3 reads TGTGCCAGCAGCTTAGGTGACAGGGGAAATGAAAAACTGTTTTTT.